A selection of T cell receptor beta chains follows, all from one sample in a study of T cells in Graves' hyperthyroidism and ophthalmopathy. TCRdb passed the multiplex PCR reads through MiXCR, listing each CDR3 protein once. Of about 280,000 distinct CDR3 sequences listed, 20% to 25% are singletons. What was sequenced was blood. The receptors shown here come from a man aged 40-49 years with Graves' hyperthyroidism that later progressed to Graves' ophthalmopathy. The CDR3 runs from the conserved cysteine through the conserved F or W. A D gene is named only where the DNA matches it firmly. Some rows mark clone size as missing; the rest say once, few, many or name a class of expanded clone.

V: TRBV20-1
J: TRBJ1-2
size: many
D: TRBD1
CDR3: CSARDLSGTANSGYTF
DNA: TGCAGTGCTAGAGATCTATCCGGGACAGCAAATTCTGGCTACACCTTC

V: TRBV2
J: TRBJ2-7
size: many
D: .
CDR3: CAVTGSYEQYF
DNA: TGCGCGGTTACGGGATCCTACGAGCAGTACTTC

V: TRBV12-3/TRBV12-4
J: TRBJ1-1
size: many
D: .
CDR3: CASRPSGPLGEAFF
DNA: TGTGCCAGCAGACCTAGCGGCCCCTTGGGTGAAGCTTTCTTT

V: TRBV20-1
J: TRBJ2-7
size: .
D: TRBD2
CDR3: CSARPSGSNEQYF
DNA: TGCAGTGCGAGACCTAGCGGGAGCAACGAGCAGTACTTC

V: TRBV10-2
J: TRBJ1-5
size: many
D: TRBD1
CDR3: CASSESLQAWTGQKGQPQHF
DNA: TGCGCCAGCAGTGAGTCCTTACAAGCCTGGACAGGGCAAAAGGGGCAGCCCCAGCATTTT

V: TRBV6-1
J: TRBJ2-4
size: .
D: TRBD2
CDR3: CASSEPAGAGNIQYF
DNA: TGTGCCAGCAGTGAACCCGCGGGAGCGGGAAACATTCAGTACTTC

V: TRBV5-1
J: TRBJ2-7
size: many
D: .
CDR3: CASSVGGGRSHEQYF
DNA: TGCGCCAGCAGCGTAGGGGGAGGGCGGTCCCACGAGCAGTACTTC

V: TRBV7-2
J: TRBJ1-1
size: many
D: .
CDR3: CASSLWQGYTEAFF
DNA: TGTGCCAGCAGCTTATGGCAGGGGTACACTGAAGCTTTCTTT

V: TRBV30
J: TRBJ1-1
size: .
D: .
CDR3: CAWSENGGGAFF
DNA: TGTGCCTGGAGTGAGAACGGAGGGGGAGCTTTCTTT

V: TRBV6-1
J: TRBJ2-7
size: .
D: .
CDR3: CASRQGGEQYF
DNA: TGTGCCAGCCGGCAGGGCGGCGAGCAGTACTTC

V: TRBV18
J: TRBJ2-7
size: few
D: .
CDR3: CASSPRQVRHEQYF
DNA: TGTGCCAGCTCACCCCGACAGGTTAGGCACGAGCAGTACTTC

V: TRBV27
J: TRBJ1-2
size: .
D: TRBD1
CDR3: CASSLSWDRGPYGYTF
DNA: TGTGCCAGCAGTTTATCGTGGGACAGAGGGCCCTATGGCTACACCTTC

V: TRBV6-5
J: TRBJ2-7
size: many
D: TRBD2
CDR3: CASSYTRLAGEAGEQYF
DNA: TGTGCCAGCAGTTACACCCGACTAGCGGGAGAAGCGGGCGAGCAGTACTTC

V: TRBV7-6
J: TRBJ2-7
size: many
D: TRBD2
CDR3: CASVLAPETNYEQYF
DNA: TGTGCCAGCGTACTAGCGCCAGAAACAAACTACGAGCAGTACTTC

V: TRBV7-6
J: TRBJ2-7
size: many
D: .
CDR3: CASSLARQDYEQYF
DNA: TGTGCCAGCAGCTTAGCAAGACAGGACTACGAGCAGTACTTC

V: TRBV11-2
J: TRBJ2-4
size: many
D: TRBD2
CDR3: CASSLLAGGPGENIQYF
DNA: TGTGCCAGCAGCTTGTTAGCGGGAGGGCCTGGGGAAAACATTCAGTACTTC

V: TRBV2
J: TRBJ1-1
size: many
D: TRBD1
CDR3: CASSDWGLSGDRLNTEAFF
DNA: TGTGCCAGCAGTGATTGGGGGTTAAGTGGGGACAGGTTGAACACTGAAGCTTTCTTT

V: TRBV20-1
J: TRBJ2-7
size: .
D: TRBD2
CDR3: CSATASGLGEQYF
DNA: TGCAGTGCTACCGCTAGCGGCCTCGGCGAGCAGTACTTC

V: TRBV20-1
J: TRBJ1-1
size: many
D: .
CDR3: CSARDTLTDTEAFF
DNA: TGCAGTGCTAGAGATACCCTCACCGACACTGAAGCTTTCTTT

V: TRBV5-1
J: TRBJ2-7
size: few
D: .
CDR3: CASRAGIEEQYF
DNA: TGCGCCAGCCGGGCCGGGATCGAAGAGCAGTACTTC

V: TRBV6-5
J: TRBJ2-7
size: few
D: TRBD1
CDR3: CASSYSGTGRTAYEQYF
DNA: TGTGCCAGCAGTTACTCTGGGACAGGGAGGACTGCCTACGAGCAGTACTTC

V: TRBV5-1
J: TRBJ2-7
size: .
D: TRBD1
CDR3: CASSGQASSYEQYF
DNA: TGCGCCAGCAGTGGACAGGCGAGCTCCTACGAGCAGTACTTC

V: TRBV6-1
J: TRBJ2-5
size: .
D: TRBD2
CDR3: CASRITSGRRGETQYF
DNA: TGTGCCAGCAGGATCACTAGCGGGAGACGAGGGGAGACCCAGTACTTC

V: TRBV6-5
J: TRBJ2-5
size: many
D: .
CDR3: CASSYVGGGGETQYF
DNA: TGTGCCAGCAGTTACGTGGGGGGCGGAGGGGAGACCCAGTACTTC